The rows below give T cell receptor beta chains drawn from one sample of a study of cytomegalovirus exposure and HLA in healthy donors. Sequencing was performed with immunoSEQ multiplex PCR; in TCRdb, only in-frame clones are kept and a portion is missing. The data contain some 150,000 clones, 70% of them singletons. Sequences were obtained from PBMCs. The receptor source for this set is a woman younger than 45 in good health and CMV-seronegative. CDR3s include the opening cysteine and the closing phenylalanine or tryptophan. A D gene is named only where the DNA matches it firmly. The size entry is marked missing in some rows and otherwise reads once, few, many or a size class.

J gene | V gene | clone size | D gene | CDR3 protein | CDR3 DNA
TRBJ1-1 | TRBV19 | NA | NA | CASSIPGMNTEAFF | TGTGCCAGTAGTATCCCCGGGATGAACACTGAAGCTTTCTTT
TRBJ1-2 | TRBV7-2 | NA | TRBD1 | CASSRDQGASNYGYTF | TGTGCCAGCAGCCGGGATCAGGGGGCTAGTAACTATGGCTACACCTTC
TRBJ2-3 | TRBV9 | NA | TRBD2 | CASSKLAGSTDTQYF | TGTGCCAGCAGCAAATTAGCGGGGAGCACAGATACGCAGTATTTT
TRBJ2-3 | TRBV30 | NA | TRBD1 | CAWSSGQGRNTQYF | TGTGCCTGGAGTTCCGGACAGGGGAGAAATACGCAGTATTTT
TRBJ1-1 | TRBV5-1 | NA | NA | CASSLQSRGAGSVATEAFF | TGCGCCAGCAGCTTGCAATCTAGGGGCGCCGGTTCGGTTGCCACTGAAGCTTTCTTT
TRBJ2-3 | TRBV10-3 | NA | NA | CATGLRTDTQYF | TGTGCCACGGGACTCCGCACAGATACGCAGTATTTT
TRBJ1-4 | TRBV12-2 | NA | NA | CASRFPGTRNEKLFF | TGTGCAAGTCGCTTCCCCGGGACTCGGAACGAAAAACTGTTTTTT
TRBJ2-1 | TRBV7-8 | NA | NA | CASSLGRGGYNEQFF | TGTGCCAGCAGCTTAGGGAGGGGGGGCTACAATGAGCAGTTCTTC
TRBJ2-1 | TRBV7-3 | once | NA | CASSFSLGGGQLGNEQFF | TGTGCCAGCAGCTTTTCATTAGGGGGGGGGCAACTGGGGAATGAGCAGTTCTTC
TRBJ2-1 | TRBV6-1 | few | NA | CASSALGSGYNEQFF | TGTGCCAGCAGTGCCTTAGGTAGCGGCTACAATGAGCAGTTCTTC